This record covers a single T cell receptor (beta chain). This sample stems from a study of identical twins. MiXCR, run by TCRdb on the 5' RACE reads, gives a single entry per CDR3 protein. Among about 810,000 distinct CDR3 sequences listed, 12% were seen once. Germline lookup yields CDR1 LGHDT and CDR2 YNNKEL (reference sequence). V gave up 4 bases and J gave up 5 bases; unmatched junction bases: 4. The CDR3 has 15 amino acids. The same sample was also used in a study of yellow fever vaccine responses in identical twins.

This TCR came from a woman aged 18-29 years in good health. V and J are TRBV3-1 and TRBJ2-6; 8 bases are a match to TRBD1. Sequences were obtained from PBMCs. The CDR3 DNA reads as TGTGCCAGCAGCCCCCGACAGGGGCGGGCCAACGTCCTGACTTTC. Translating gives CASSPRQGRANVLTF.